These 27 T cell receptor beta chains were sequenced from one sample in a study of low-dose radiotherapy and immunotherapy resistance in tumors. Both TCRalpha and TCRbeta chains were reverse transcribed with V-gene-specific primers. Over about 19 PCR cycles, TCRs were amplified from a constant-region primer and V-primer adapter. TCRdb recomputed calls from the reads with MiXCR, one row per CDR3 protein. Here the sample spans thousands of distinct CDR3 sequences, about two thirds being singletons. The source is a human donor with advanced metastatic prostate, ovarian, gallbladder or colorectal cancer (not recorded which). This table probably holds off-target reads from a library built for another chain.

This chain links TRBV29-1 with TRBJ2-1; D might be TRBD2 (6 bases). V gave up 7 bases and J gave up 7 bases, with 23 bases separating them. Germline-derived CDR1 and CDR2 are SQVTM and ANQGSEA. This CDR3 comprises 15 residues. The CDR3 DNA sequence: TGCAGCGGGGGGGAGCGGACCCCACCGGGGAATGAGCAGTTCTTC. Amino acids: CSGGERTPPGNEQFF.

The chain couples TRBV11-2 to TRBJ2-7; no firm D call. Deletions cut 5 bases from V and 4 bases from J, with 15 bases between. The CDR3 has 14 amino acids. CDR1 is SGHAT and CDR2 is FQNNGV in the germline V gene. CDR3 DNA: TGTGCCAGCAGCCCCCTTCAGAACTTGTACGAGCAGTACTTC. Translating gives CASSPLQNLYEQYF.

V is TRBV24-1 and J is TRBJ2-3, with 10 bases lining up with TRBD2. Germline assignment: CDR1 KGHDR and CDR2 SFDVKD. The CDR3 is made up of 14 amino acids. Losses at the gene ends were 4 bases for V and 5 bases for J; bases not matched to a gene: 2. CDR3: CATSDSGRGDTQYF. The CDR3 DNA reads TGTGCCACCAGTGACAGCGGGAGGGGAGATACGCAGTATTTT.

J is TRBJ1-5 and V is TRBV13, with TRBD1 matching over 11 bases. With 6 bases clipped from V and 0 bases from J, the junction kept 1 base outside the gene matches. Germline loops: CDR1 PRHDT, CDR2 FYEKMQ (reference sequence). This CDR3 is 15 amino acids long. The CDR3 here is CASRGQGDSNQPQHF. CDR3 coding DNA: TGTGCCAGCAGGGGACAGGGGGATAGCAATCAGCCCCAGCATTTT.

V gene TRBV11-2 combines with J gene TRBJ2-1; D gene unclear. The CDR3 has 11 amino acids. Trimming took off 4 bases at V and 7 bases at J, with 5 bases between the two ends. Germline V gene data show CDR1 as SGHAT and CDR2 as FQNNGV. CDR3 sequence reads: CASSSLNEQFF. Written as DNA, the CDR3 is TGTGCCAGCAGCTCGCTTAATGAGCAGTTCTTC.

The J gene is TRBJ2-3, the V gene TRBV29-1; D is uncertain. The CDR3 covers 13 residues. The ends were cut back, 3 bases at V and 0 bases at J, with 7 bases in the middle. The germline CDR1 and CDR2 sequences are SQVTM and ANQGSEA. CDR3 protein: CSVEARSTDTQYF. For the CDR3, the DNA is TGCAGCGTTGAGGCCAGAAGCACAGATACGCAGTATTTT.

This clonotype has just one count. This sequence joins TRBV28 and TRBJ1-6; no reliable D call. The CDR3 is made up of 19 amino acids. Germline CDR1 and CDR2: MDHEN and SYDVKM. The V end lost 7 bases, the J end lost 0 bases, and 22 bases lay between the germline ends. The CDR3 DNA sequence: TGTGCCAGCATCTCAAATGGCCTAACATCGAGCTCCTATAATTCACCCCTCCACTTT. Protein sequence: CASISNGLTSSSYNSPLHF.

The chain links TRBV2 to TRBJ2-3; TRBD2 matches 10 bases. The V and J ends lost 6 bases and 8 bases, in that order; junction bases with no gene match: 14. The CDR3 extends over 16 amino acids. The germline V gene has CDR1 SNHLY and CDR2 FYNNEI. CDR3 sequence (DNA): TGTGCCAGCAGGGCATCTAGCGGGGGAGTATTGGGTACGCAGTATTTT. This gives the protein CASRASSGGVLGTQYF.

The genes are TRBV5-4 and TRBJ2-7, with 7 bases aligning to TRBD2. Germline V CDR1 and CDR2: SGHNT, YYREEE (reference sequence). The V and J ends lost 4 bases and 0 bases, in that order; junction bases with no gene match: 7. The CDR3 loop spans 15 amino acids. CDR3 in DNA: TGTGCCAGCAGCCAGATCGGGGGGTCCTCCTACGAGCAGTACTTC. Translated: CASSQIGGSSYEQYF.

The rearrangement uses TRBV6-1 and TRBJ1-1; perhaps TRBD1 as D (6 bases). The CDR3 contains 14 residues. V lost 6 bases, J lost 6 bases, and 17 bases lay in between. Germline V gives CDR1 MNHNS, CDR2 SASEGT. The CDR3: CASSPGRGASEAFF. The CDR3, as DNA: TGTGCCAGCAGCCCCGGTCGGGGGGCTTCTGAAGCTTTCTTT.

The chain has TRBV5-1 and TRBJ2-5; 9 positions agree with TRBD1. The CDR3 has 15 residues. J was trimmed by 2 bases and V by 4 bases; bases with no gene match: 6. Looked up from germline, CDR1 is SGHRS and CDR2 is YFSETQ. This CDR3 is CASSQGQGVQETQYF. CDR3 bases: TGCGCCAGCAGCCAGGGACAGGGAGTACAAGAGACCCAGTACTTC.

This clonotype was counted a few times. The CDR3: CAISDYPGTGATDTQYF. As DNA, the CDR3 is TGTGCCATCAGTGACTACCCCGGGACAGGGGCCACAGATACGCAGTATTTT. The chain joins TRBV10-3 to TRBJ2-3, with TRBD1 identical over 10 bases. The germline CDR1 and CDR2 sequences are ENHRY and SYGVKD. The CDR3 has 17 amino acids. V shed 3 bases and J 2 bases; nucleotides not matched to a gene: 8.

The J gene is TRBJ1-2, the V gene TRBV11-2; D is ambiguous. Germline lookup yields CDR1 SGHAT and CDR2 FQNNGV. V shed 7 bases and J shed 4 bases, with 16 bases lying between them. This CDR3 has 14 residues. This CDR3 is CASTRTRRGYGYTF. The DNA for the CDR3 is TGTGCCAGCACCAGGACCCGGCGGGGCTATGGCTACACCTTC.

This sequence joins TRBV4-1 and TRBJ2-1, with TRBD1 as a possible D gene (6 bases). The CDR3 totals 15 residues. V was cut by 1 base and J by 5 bases, with 12 bases left in between. The V gene's germline CDR1 is MGHRA and CDR2 YSYEKL. CDR3 coding DNA: TGCGCCAGCAGCCAAGTAGGGGCAGGGGACAATGAGCAGTTCTTC. Amino acids: CASSQVGAGDNEQFF.

The V gene is TRBV7-9, the J gene TRBJ1-1; D perhaps matches TRBD1 (6 bases). The CDR3 totals 13 residues. With 5 bases removed from V and 4 bases from J, the gap between germline ends came to 11 bases. Germline CDR1 is SEHNR and CDR2 is FQNEAQ (reference sequence). CDR3 bases: TGTGCCAGCAGCCCCGTGGGGGCCACTGAAGCTTTCTTT. It is translated as CASSPVGATEAFF.

This chain uses TRBV5-1 with TRBJ2-2, with D uncertain. Germline CDR1 and CDR2: SGHRS and YFSETQ. This CDR3 is 15 amino acids long. V dropped 4 bases and J dropped 1 base, with 11 bases sitting between them. CDR3 residues: CASSPRSGNTGELFF. The CDR3 coding sequence is TGCGCCAGCAGCCCCAGGTCAGGGAACACCGGGGAGCTGTTTTTT.

The CDR3 bases are TGCGCCAGCAGCCAAGATGAAGACAGGTCCTATGGCTACACCTTC. It yields the protein CASSQDEDRSYGYTF. The chain has TRBV4-3 and TRBJ1-2, with D maybe TRBD1 (6 bases). V shed 0 bases and J shed 4 bases, with 12 bases lying between them. In germline, CDR1 is LGHNA, CDR2 YSLEER. The CDR3 has 15 residues.

This rearrangement joins TRBV28 to TRBJ1-1; D remains ambiguous. CDR1 is MDHEN and CDR2 is SYDVKM in the germline V gene. This CDR3 region has 13 residues. Trimming removed 3 bases from V and 1 base from J, with 6 bases in between. In nucleotides, the CDR3 is TGTGCCAGCAGTTTTGTTAAGAACACTGAAGCTTTCTTT. Translation gives CASSFVKNTEAFF.

The rearrangement links TRBV10-3 to TRBJ2-1; D possibly corresponds to TRBD2 (5 bases). This CDR3 has 13 residues. The V and J ends lost 7 bases and 5 bases respectively, with 12 bases between them. Germline V gene data show CDR1 as ENHRY and CDR2 as SYGVKD. The CDR3 nucleotides are TGTGCCATCACACAGCGGAGTGACAATGAGCAGTTCTTC. Amino acid sequence: CAITQRSDNEQFF.

The table lists this clonotype with a count of one. A read error may produce the germline difference seen at one junction end. The gene calls are TRBV19 and TRBJ1-1; no clear D. The CDR3 is 15 amino acids. CDR1 is LNHDA and CDR2 is SQIVND in the germline V gene (reference sequence). Here the CDR3 reads CASSLDRAGNTEAFF. CDR3 sequence (DNA): TGTGCCAGTAGTCTAGACCGGGCGGGGAACACTGAAGCTTTCTTT.

The chain links TRBV6-1 to TRBJ2-3; weak D call: TRBD2 (5 bases). Germline lookup yields CDR1 MNHNS and CDR2 SASEGT. The CDR3 has 13 residues. V lost 3 bases to trimming and J lost 6 bases, with 10 bases between them. The DNA for the CDR3 is TGTGCCAGCAGTGACACTCGCGGGGATACGCAGTATTTT. Its protein is CASSDTRGDTQYF.

The CDR3 reads CASSRAGTSGTQYF. CDR3 DNA sequence: TGTGCCAGCAGCCGGGCCGGGACTAGCGGGACCCAGTACTTC. This chain joins TRBV5-4 and TRBJ2-5; TRBD2 matches at 11 bases. Germline V gene sequence: CDR1 SGHNT, CDR2 YYREEE (reference sequence). This CDR3 is built from 14 residues. Trimming took 4 bases from V and 7 from J; bases not matched to a gene: 6.

CDR3 bases: TGTGCCAGCAGTCGCGGGACTAGCGGGAGCGCAGATACGCAGTATTTT. Its protein is CASSRGTSGSADTQYF. The chain has TRBV28 and TRBJ2-3, with 14 bases that match TRBD2. V trimming: 5 bases; J trimming: 4 bases; junction bases outside the gene matches: 5. This CDR3 has 16 amino acids. Germline V gene data show CDR1 as MDHEN and CDR2 as SYDVKM.

The CDR3 here is CSVQSNEQFF. In nucleotides, the CDR3 is TGCAGCGTGCAGTCCAATGAGCAGTTCTTC. The chain links TRBV29-1 to TRBJ2-1; D uncertain. CDR1 and CDR2 from the germline V gene are SQVTM and ANQGSEA. This CDR3 contains 10 residues. V dropped 6 bases and J dropped 6 bases, with 6 bases sitting between them.

V usage is TRBV4-1 and J usage is TRBJ2-7, with TRBD2 identical over 7 bases. The CDR3 runs to 16 residues. Germline V gene lookup returns CDR1 MGHRA and CDR2 YSYEKL. V shed 1 base, J shed 5 bases, and the junction held 11 bases outside the gene matches. CDR3 DNA sequence: TGCGCCAGCAGCCAAGGGCGCGTGGGAGGGACCCACGAGCAGTACTTC. This sequence encodes CASSQGRVGGTHEQYF.

The chain has TRBV2 and TRBJ2-2; 11 bases align to TRBD2. The CDR3 contains 16 residues. CDR1 and CDR2 (germline): SNHLY, FYNNEI. As DNA, the CDR3 is TGTGCGGTTGGCGGGCTAGCGGGGGGTAACACCGGGGAGCTGTTTTTT. It translates to CAVGGLAGGNTGELFF. Full variable domain (remainder filled in from reference TRBV2 and TRBJ2-2): EPEVTQTPSHQVTQMGQEVILRCVPISNHLYFYWYRQILGQKVEFLVSFYNNEISEKSEIFDDQFSVERPDGSNFTLKIRSTKLEDSAMYFCAVGGLAGGNTGELFFGEGSRLTVL.

The CDR3 DNA reads as TGTGCCAGCAGCCAGGACAGGGCCCTAAATTCACCCCTCCACTTT. It is translated as CASSQDRALNSPLHF. The chain combines TRBV7-9 with TRBJ1-6, with 8 bases fitting TRBD1. The CDR3 covers 15 residues. V lost 5 bases, J lost 7 bases, and 7 bases stayed unmatched. The germline CDR1 and CDR2 sequences are SEHNR and FQNEAQ (reference sequence).